This T cell receptor (beta chain) emerged from a study of blood T cell repertoires in COVID-19. On the study more broadly: COVID-19 samples from acute and convalescent phases originated in the United States, Italy and Spain. PBMCs, B-cell-depleted T cells, or T cells were the source of the cDNA or gDNA that made up the material.

Only in-frame clones appear in the TCRdb table, and some are missing; sequencing was by immunoSEQ multiplex PCR. Among roughly 63,000 clones listed, 79% were seen once. The CDR3 is 19 amino acids. J was trimmed by 2 bases and V by 0 bases; bases with no gene match: 12. CDR1 and CDR2 from the germline V gene are LGHNA and YSLEER. Sequenced material: peripheral blood. The chain combines TRBV4-3 with TRBJ2-7; the match to TRBD1 covers 11 bases. The receptor was isolated from a human donor in a cohort sampled during active COVID-19. CDR3 bases: TGCGCCAGCAGCCAAGAACCGGGGGTCGGGACAGGGGGAACCTACGAGCAGTACTTC. It codes for CASSQEPGVGTGGTYEQYF.